These 12 T cell receptor beta chains were all obtained from the same sample, sequenced in a study of blood T cells in healthy people across ages. Then a second PCR, running roughly 7 to 11 cycles, was carried out with a sample-barcoded 5' primer and a J-beta primer mix. TCRdb re-called the 5' RACE reads through MiXCR, storing one row per CDR3 protein. Of more than 750,000 distinct CDR3 sequences detected, 25% to 30% appear once; the ten largest clones hold roughly 10%. This sample was shared with a second study, whose subject was T cells of mothers and their children.

Sample: blood. These receptors all come from a woman in her 40s in good health.

This clonotype occurred once. A much larger clone differs by one base, so this may be a read error. The V gene is TRBV6-2 or TRBV6-3, the J gene TRBJ2-5, with TRBD2 identical over 10 bases. CDR1 is MNHEY, CDR2 SVGEGT, per germline. The CDR3 totals 14 residues. In DNA form, the CDR3 reads TGTGCCAGCAGTATCGGGACTAGCGAAGAGACCCGGTACTTC. The encoded protein is CASSIGTSEETRYF.

The chain employs TRBV9 and TRBJ2-3; no clear D. Germline V gene sequence: CDR1 SGDLS, CDR2 YYNGEE. Trimming shortened V by 3 bases and J by 8 bases, and 16 bases separated the two germline ends. This CDR3 is built from 14 residues. The CDR3 DNA reads as TGTGCCAGCAGCGGAGGATTACACATTGGTACGCAGTATTTT. Encoded protein: CASSGGLHIGTQYF.

This clonotype was found a few times. The genes are TRBV7-2 and TRBJ2-7; D is perhaps TRBD2 (6 bases). The germline gives CDR1 SGHTA, CDR2 FQGNSA. CDR3 length: 13 amino acids. The germline V and J ends were trimmed by 4 bases and 12 bases, with 19 bases remaining between them. Here the CDR3 DNA reads TGTGCCAGCAGCTACATTTTCTTGGAGGGGACGTACTTC. It yields the protein CASSYIFLEGTYF.

This clonotype has more than one count but fewer than ten. A much larger clone lies a single base off, so this may be a read error. This sequence joins TRBV20-1 and TRBJ2-3, with D possibly called TRBD1 or TRBD2 (5 bases each). CDR3 length equals 14 residues. Trimming left V 3 bases short and J 1 base short, with 11 bases between. CDR1 and CDR2 (germline): DFQATT, SNEGSKA (reference sequence). The CDR3 nucleotides are TGCAGTGCTAGTTGGGGGTTTGGCACAGATACGCAGTATTTT. Residues: CSASWGFGTDTQYF.

A remark on this clonotype: One end of the junction fails to match germline, which may point to a read error. The chain uses TRBV20-1 and TRBJ2-3; D possibly uses TRBD1 or TRBD2 (6 bases each). In germline, CDR1 is DFQATT, CDR2 SNEGSKA (reference sequence). The CDR3 sequence is 12 residues long. CDR3 sequence reads: CRARGDTDTQYF. CDR3 DNA: TGCAGGGCTAGGGGGGACACAGATACGCAGTATTTT.

As regards this clonotype: A much larger clone differs from this one at a single base, so this may be a read error. The chain employs TRBV20-1 and TRBJ2-7; 7 bases are shared with TRBD2. Germline CDR1 and CDR2: DFQATT and SNEGSKA (reference sequence). This CDR3 has 12 amino acids. The CDR3 spells CRASGLRYEQYF. The DNA for the CDR3 is TGCAGGGCTAGCGGACTACGCTACGAGCAGTACTTC.

CDR3 region: CSARGLGAEVGKETQYF. In nucleotides, the CDR3 is TGCAGTGCTAGAGGACTGGGGGCCGAGGTGGGAAAAGAGACCCAGTACTTC. This chain connects TRBV20-1 to TRBJ2-7; tentative D call: TRBD1 (6 bases). The DNA end favors TRBJ2-5, so the J call may be wrong. The germline V gene encodes CDR1 DFQATT and CDR2 SNEGSKA (reference sequence). The CDR3 has 17 residues.

This chain joins TRBV9 and TRBJ2-1, with D possibly matching TRBD2 (5 bases). Germline V gene lookup returns CDR1 SGDLS and CDR2 YYNGEE. The CDR3 contains 16 residues. V lost 0 bases to trimming and J lost 1 base, with 11 bases between them. The CDR3 DNA is TGTGCCAGCAGCGTAGACGGGGTGGAATCCTACAATGAGCAGTTCTTC. Amino acid sequence: CASSVDGVESYNEQFF.

V gene TRBV4-3 combines with J gene TRBJ2-7; a weak D match, TRBD1 (6 bases). There are 15 residues in the CDR3. V was clipped by 1 base and J by 4 bases, with 14 bases between them. CDR1 and CDR2 (germline): LGHNA, YSLEER. CDR3 sequence: CASSQGYNREYEQYF. The CDR3 bases are TGCGCCAGCAGCCAAGGGTATAACAGGGAGTACGAGCAGTACTTC.

In the case of this clonotype: A much larger clone is a single base away; this may be a read error. The V call is TRBV12-3 or TRBV12-4, the J call TRBJ2-4; D is perhaps TRBD1 or TRBD2 (6 bases each). This CDR3 spans 15 amino acids. The CDR3 loop is CASSPDWGAKNTQYF. The CDR3 coding sequence is TGTGCCAGCAGTCCCGATTGGGGGGCCAAAAACACTCAGTACTTC.

This clonotype has a handful of counts. The V and J genes are TRBV9 and TRBJ2-3; 8 bases match TRBD2. The CDR3 totals 15 residues. In germline, CDR1 is SGDLS, CDR2 YYNGEE. Trimming took 0 bases from V and 6 from J; bases not matched to a gene: 6. CDR3 sequence (DNA): TGTGCCAGCAGCGTAGGACGGGGGGGCCCCGATACGCAGTATTTT. Translated, it gives CASSVGRGGPDTQYF.

V and J are TRBV12-5 and TRBJ2-5; 8 nucleotides match TRBD2. There are 18 residues in the CDR3. Germline CDR1 reads LGHNT; CDR2 reads FRNRAP. The ends lost 2 bases at V and 3 bases at J; junction bases unmatched: 14. The CDR3 region is CASGLRMTGLGTKETQYF. The DNA of the CDR3 is TGTGCTAGTGGTTTGAGAATGACGGGACTAGGGACAAAAGAGACCCAGTACTTC.